The clone carrying this T cell receptor (beta chain) was seen repeatedly, ten times or more. The data are from a study of blood T cell repertoires in COVID-19. In the study overall: Acute and convalescent COVID-19 specimens originated in the United States, Italy and Spain.

Sequencing was performed with immunoSEQ multiplex PCR; in TCRdb, only in-frame clones are kept and a portion is missing. Among approximately 300,000 clones listed, about 89% were seen once. Recruits, aged about 18 to 89 years, lived in 20 to 30 US areas. Participants' own reports of clinical history determined their cohort assignment. The V and J ends lost 3 bases and 5 bases, in that order; junction bases with no gene match: 1. The CDR3 is 14 residues long. The germline V gene encodes CDR1 SGHVS and CDR2 FNYEAQ. The rearrangement uses TRBV7-6 and TRBJ1-5; TRBD1 matches at 10 bases. This receptor was taken from a woman aged 18-30 years who had recovered from COVID-19. The source material was PBMCs or T cells enriched from blood (not recorded which). The CDR3 protein is CASSLDRGDQPQHF. For the CDR3, the DNA is TGTGCCAGCAGCTTGGACAGGGGGGATCAGCCCCAGCATTTT.